This passage covers 9 T cell receptor beta chains from one sample sequenced in a study of vaccination and CD4 T cells after COVID-19. Sequenced with the Oncomine TCR Beta short-read assay was DNA taken from cultured CD4+ T cells. TCRdb ran MiXCR on the PCR reads and lists one entry per CDR3 protein. The sample contains about 13,000 distinct CDR3 sequences, 40% to 65% of which appear only once. Treatment here: roughly nine-day PBMC culture with coronavirus spike peptide pools or control peptides (ViraFEST assay). These receptors have no known antigen. The source material was CD4+ T cells from blood, cultured in vitro. All receptors come from a human donor who had recovered from COVID-19.

V and J are TRBV2 and TRBJ1-2; maybe TRBD1 (5 bases). V was shortened by 6 bases and J by 7 bases, with 18 bases between the two germline ends. The CDR3 length is 14 residues. CDR1 is SNHLY and CDR2 is FYNNEI in the germline V gene. CDR3 DNA: TGTGCCAGCAGCGACGGTCCCACTGGGGGTGGCTACACCTTC. This translates into CASSDGPTGGGYTF.

The chain carries TRBV10-3 and TRBJ2-7, with D maybe TRBD1 (6 bases). The V end lost 4 bases, the J end lost 3 bases, and 16 bases lay between the germline ends. The CDR3 length is 15 residues. Germline V gives CDR1 ENHRY, CDR2 SYGVKD. Here the CDR3 DNA reads TGTGCCATCAGTGCGTCACAGGGCGTCGACTACGAGCAGTACTTC. Its protein product is CAISASQGVDYEQYF.

The chain links TRBV6-2 or TRBV6-3 to TRBJ1-1; D unresolved. CDR3 length: 13 amino acids. V was trimmed by 6 bases and J by 2 bases, leaving 10 bases between them. Germline assignment: CDR1 MNHEY and CDR2 SVGEGT. The CDR3 DNA sequence: TGTGCCAGCAGCGGACTGGAAAACACTGAAGCTTTCTTT. Amino acid sequence: CASSGLENTEAFF.

This chain joins TRBV20-1 and TRBJ1-1; maybe TRBD1 (5 bases). V was cut by 4 bases and J by 4 bases, with 13 bases left in between. Germline V CDR1 and CDR2: DFQATT, SNEGSKA (reference sequence). This CDR3 has 13 residues. The DNA for the CDR3 is TGCAGTGCTACACCAACAGGCGGCACTGAAGCTTTCTTT. Protein product: CSATPTGGTEAFF.

This chain uses TRBV19 with TRBJ2-5; TRBD1 is a possible D gene (6 bases). Germline V gene lookup returns CDR1 LNHDA and CDR2 SQIVND (reference sequence). The CDR3 has 12 amino acids. The germline V and J ends were trimmed by 6 bases and 10 bases, with 15 bases remaining between them. The CDR3 DNA reads as TGTGCCAGTAGCCCAGGGGCCACAGGCCAGTACTTC. This codes for CASSPGATGQYF. Full variable domain (missing parts from reference TRBV19 and TRBJ2-5): DGGITQSPKYLFRKEGQNVTLSCEQNLNHDAMYWYRQDPGQGLRLIYYSQIVNDFQKGDIAEGYSVSREKKESFPLTVTSAQKNPTAFYLCASSPGATGQYFGPGTRLLVL.

This clonotype occurred once. V usage is TRBV20-1 and J usage is TRBJ2-7, with 10 bases identical to TRBD2. CDR1 is DFQATT and CDR2 is SNEGSKA in the germline V gene (reference sequence). The CDR3 is 15 residues long. V dropped 4 bases and J dropped 0; count of bases not matched to a gene: 6. The CDR3 loop is CSAKSLAGDSYEQYF. CDR3 nucleotides: TGCAGTGCTAAGTCCCTAGCGGGGGACTCCTACGAGCAGTACTTC.

This clonotype has only a few counts. CDR3 sequence: CSARIPSRNTGELFF. The CDR3 nucleotides are TGCAGTGCTAGAATCCCTAGCAGGAACACCGGGGAGCTGTTTTTT. This chain connects TRBV20-1 to TRBJ2-2; D is perhaps TRBD2 (5 bases). Trimming left V 2 bases short and J 1 base short, with 11 bases between. Per germline, CDR1 DFQATT and CDR2 SNEGSKA (reference sequence). This CDR3 contains 15 residues.

This clonotype was picked up a small number of times. V and J are TRBV20-1 and TRBJ2-3, with D tentatively TRBD2 (6 bases). The CDR3 covers 13 residues. Germline values: CDR1 DFQATT, CDR2 SNEGSKA (reference sequence). With 3 bases removed from V and 2 bases from J, the gap between germline ends came to 9 bases. The CDR3 DNA reads as TGCAGTGCTAGCCGCGGGACCACAGATACGCAGTATTTT. Translation: CSASRGTTDTQYF.

The V call is TRBV19, the J call TRBJ1-6; tentative D call: TRBD1 (5 bases). The CDR3 loop spans 16 amino acids. Per germline, CDR1 LNHDA and CDR2 SQIVND (reference sequence). The V gene lost 6 bases and the J gene lost 0 bases, with 12 bases spanning the gap. The DNA of the CDR3 is TGTGCCAGTAGACCAGGGCCGCGCTCCTATAATTCACCCCTCCACTTT. It encodes CASRPGPRSYNSPLHF.